These 9 T cell receptor beta chains were all obtained from the same sample, sequenced in a study of identical twins. TCRdb re-derived calls from the 5' RACE reads in MiXCR, one entry per CDR3 protein. This sample has around 370,000 distinct CDR3 sequences, with approximately 10% found just once. The specimen sequenced was naive T cells sorted from blood. These receptors originate from a woman between 45 and 65 years old in good health.

This clonotype was counted many times. This chain joins TRBV5-1 and TRBJ2-1; no definite D call. Trimming removed 2 bases at V and 7 bases at J, with 7 bases between. In germline, CDR1 is SGHRS, CDR2 YFSETQ. The CDR3 has 12 amino acids. The CDR3 spells CASSFGVNEQFF. The CDR3 DNA reads TGCGCCAGCAGCTTTGGAGTTAATGAGCAGTTCTTC.

This clonotype was counted between two and nine times. A read error may produce the germline difference seen at one junction end. The chain carries TRBV27 and TRBJ2-1; 9 bases map to TRBD2. This CDR3 is built from 12 residues. CDR1 and CDR2 (germline): MNHEY, SMNVEV (reference sequence). Here the CDR3 reads CASSVVAGADIF. CDR3 DNA: TGTGCCAGCAGTGTCGTAGCGGGAGCCGATATCTTC.

This clonotype has more than one count but fewer than ten. CDR3 sequence (DNA): TGCAGCGTGAAAGCGGGAATGTCGAACGAGCAGTACTTC. Protein product: CSVKAGMSNEQYF. The chain carries TRBV29-1 and TRBJ2-7; TRBD2 matches at 7 bases. Germline CDR1 and CDR2: SQVTM and ANQGSEA. CDR3 size: 13 residues. The ends lost 6 bases at V and 5 bases at J; junction bases unmatched: 10.

This chain links TRBV4-1 with TRBJ1-6; D unresolved. CDR1 and CDR2 (germline): MGHRA, YSYEKL. CDR3 length equals 15 residues. Trimming cost V 4 bases and J 7 bases, with 14 bases left between them. This CDR3 reads CASSLGTGLNSPLHF. CDR3 sequence (DNA): TGCGCCAGCAGCCTAGGAACGGGGTTGAATTCACCCCTCCACTTT.

This chain links TRBV29-1 with TRBJ1-2; D ambiguous. The CDR3 sequence is 12 residues long. Looked up from germline, CDR1 is SQVTM and CDR2 is ANQGSEA. The V end lost 3 bases, the J end lost 8 bases, and 13 bases lay between the germline ends. CDR3 protein: CSVDPPSGGYTF. CDR3 sequence (DNA): TGCAGCGTTGACCCCCCCTCGGGGGGCTACACCTTC.

V usage is TRBV5-4 and J usage is TRBJ2-5, with 10 bases fitting TRBD2. The CDR3 length is 17 residues. After removal of 0 bases from V and 5 bases from J, the junction contained 10 bases not matched to a gene. Per the germline V gene, CDR1 is SGHNT and CDR2 is YYREEE (reference sequence). The CDR3 region is CASSLEGLANDMETQYF. DNA of the CDR3: TGTGCCAGCAGCTTGGAGGGACTAGCGAACGACATGGAGACCCAGTACTTC.

This clonotype was recorded a few times. The chain employs TRBV6-2 or TRBV6-3 and TRBJ2-1, with a possible D match to TRBD1 (5 bases). V lost 8 bases, J lost 3 bases, and 17 bases lay in between. In germline, CDR1 is MNHEY, CDR2 SVGEGT. This CDR3 comprises 15 residues. The CDR3 region is CASGQRGSHYNEQFF. As DNA, the CDR3 is TGTGCCAGCGGCCAAAGGGGCTCCCACTACAATGAGCAGTTCTTC.

At least ten counts were recorded for this clonotype. The J gene is TRBJ2-7, the V gene TRBV4-1; D call uncertain. The CDR3 consists of 15 residues. Trimming cost V 0 bases and J 7 bases, with 16 bases left between them. Germline V lookup: CDR1 MGHRA, CDR2 YSYEKL. CDR3 sequence reads: CASSQDYMGAWEQYF. The CDR3, as DNA: TGCGCCAGCAGCCAAGATTATATGGGCGCGTGGGAGCAGTACTTC.

V usage is TRBV11-2 and J usage is TRBJ2-5; maybe TRBD2 (6 bases). V was pared by 5 bases and J by 1 base, with 20 bases between. This CDR3 contains 17 residues. CDR1 and CDR2 (germline): SGHAT, FQNNGV. This CDR3 reads CASSPGTRQALQETQYF. The CDR3 DNA reads as TGTGCCAGCAGCCCCGGGACTCGTCAAGCACTCCAAGAGACCCAGTACTTC. Combining the CDR3 with reference TRBV11-2 and TRBJ2-5 gives the whole variable domain EAGVAQSPRYKIIEKRQSVAFWCNPISGHATLYWYQQILGQGPKLLIQFQNNGVVDDSQLPKDRFSAERLKGVDSTLKIQPAKLEDSAVYLCASSPGTRQALQETQYFGPGTRLLVL.